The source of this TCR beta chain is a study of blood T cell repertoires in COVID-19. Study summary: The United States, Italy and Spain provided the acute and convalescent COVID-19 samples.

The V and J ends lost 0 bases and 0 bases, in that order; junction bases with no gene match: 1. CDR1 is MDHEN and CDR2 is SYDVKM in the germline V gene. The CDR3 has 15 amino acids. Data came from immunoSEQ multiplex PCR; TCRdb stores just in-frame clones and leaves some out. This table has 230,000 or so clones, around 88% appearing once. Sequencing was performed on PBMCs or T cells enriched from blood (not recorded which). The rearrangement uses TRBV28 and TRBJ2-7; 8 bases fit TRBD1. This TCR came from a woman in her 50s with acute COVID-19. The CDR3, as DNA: TGTGCCAGCAGTTTATGGGGGACAGGCTCCTACGAGCAGTACTTC. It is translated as CASSLWGTGSYEQYF. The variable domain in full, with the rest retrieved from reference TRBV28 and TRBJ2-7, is DVKVTQSSRYLVKRTGEKVFLECVQDMDHENMFWYRQDPGLGLRLIYFSYDVKMKEKGDIPEGYSVSREKKERFSLILESASTNQTSMYLCASSLWGTGSYEQYFGPGTRLTVT.